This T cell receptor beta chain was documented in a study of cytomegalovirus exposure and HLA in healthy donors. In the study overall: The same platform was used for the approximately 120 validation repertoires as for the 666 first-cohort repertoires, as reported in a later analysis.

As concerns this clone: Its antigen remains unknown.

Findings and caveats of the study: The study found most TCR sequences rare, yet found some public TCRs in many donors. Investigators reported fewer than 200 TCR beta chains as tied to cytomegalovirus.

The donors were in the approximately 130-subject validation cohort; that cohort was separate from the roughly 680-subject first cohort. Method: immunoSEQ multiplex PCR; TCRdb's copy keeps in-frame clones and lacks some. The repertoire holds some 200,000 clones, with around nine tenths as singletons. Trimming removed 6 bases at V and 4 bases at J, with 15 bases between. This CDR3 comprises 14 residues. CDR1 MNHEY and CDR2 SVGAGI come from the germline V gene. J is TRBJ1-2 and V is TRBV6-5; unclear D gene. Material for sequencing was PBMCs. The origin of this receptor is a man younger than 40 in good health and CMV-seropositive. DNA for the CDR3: TGTGCCAGCAGGCCGCCCGCCCTATTCTATGGCTACACCTTC. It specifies CASRPPALFYGYTF.